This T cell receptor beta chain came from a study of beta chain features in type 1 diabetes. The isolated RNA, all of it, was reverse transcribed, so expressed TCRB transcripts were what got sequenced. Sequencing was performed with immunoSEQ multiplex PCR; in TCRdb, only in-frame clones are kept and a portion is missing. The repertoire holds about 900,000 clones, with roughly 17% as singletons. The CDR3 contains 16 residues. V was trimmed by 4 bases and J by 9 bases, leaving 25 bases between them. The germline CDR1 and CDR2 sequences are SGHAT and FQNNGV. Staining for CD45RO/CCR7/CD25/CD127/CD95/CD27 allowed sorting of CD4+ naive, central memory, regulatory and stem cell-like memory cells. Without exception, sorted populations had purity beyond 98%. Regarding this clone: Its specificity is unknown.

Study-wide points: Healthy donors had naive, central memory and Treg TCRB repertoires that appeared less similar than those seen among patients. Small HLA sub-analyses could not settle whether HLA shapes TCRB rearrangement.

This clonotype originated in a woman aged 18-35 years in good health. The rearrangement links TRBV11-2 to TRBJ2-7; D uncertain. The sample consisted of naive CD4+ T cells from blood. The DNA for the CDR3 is TGTGCCAGCAGCTCAATAAGGAGTGCGTTAATACAGCGGCAGTACTTC. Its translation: CASSSIRSALIQRQYF.